This T cell receptor beta chain is from a study of blood T cell repertoires in COVID-19. Residents of 24 US areas, aged about 18 to 95 years, made up the participants. Grouping used clinical history reported by participants in a survey and questionnaire. Recovered status applied to Cohort 3 donors who had two consecutive negative PCRs. It also applied to those with clearance or with symptom resolution. How the authors handled the data: Cell counts per sample came from amplifying reference gene primers. Repertoires were generated with immunoSEQ multiplex PCR, while TCRdb's copy carries only in-frame clones and drops some. V, J and clone size derive from that table, while D and trimming were established from the DNA sequence. The table has around 160,000 clones, approximately 80% seen once. Trimming took off 4 bases at V and 1 base at J, with 11 bases between the two ends. The CDR3 sequence is 14 residues long. Germline V CDR1 and CDR2: SGDLS, YYNGEE.

The sample taken for sequencing was PBMCs or T cells enriched from blood (not recorded which). The J gene is TRBJ1-1, the V gene TRBV9; no reliable D call. The clonotype comes from a man in his fifties or sixties who had recovered from COVID-19. The chain's CDR3 is CASSPTGGNTEAFF. The CDR3 DNA is TGTGCCAGCAGCCCTACTGGAGGGAACACTGAAGCTTTCTTT.